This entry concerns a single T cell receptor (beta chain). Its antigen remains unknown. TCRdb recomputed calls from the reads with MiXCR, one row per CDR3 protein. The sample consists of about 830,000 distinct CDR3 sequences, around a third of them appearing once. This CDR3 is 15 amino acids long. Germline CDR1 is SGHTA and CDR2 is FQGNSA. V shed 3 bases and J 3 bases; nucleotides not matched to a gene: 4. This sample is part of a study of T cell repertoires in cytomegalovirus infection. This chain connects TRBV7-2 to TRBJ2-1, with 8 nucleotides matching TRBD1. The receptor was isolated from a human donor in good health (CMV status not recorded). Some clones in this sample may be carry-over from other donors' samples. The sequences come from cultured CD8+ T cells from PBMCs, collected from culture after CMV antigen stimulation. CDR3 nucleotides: TGTGCCAGCAGCTTTCTGGGACAGGACTACAATGAGCAGTTCTTC. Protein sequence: CASSFLGQDYNEQFF.